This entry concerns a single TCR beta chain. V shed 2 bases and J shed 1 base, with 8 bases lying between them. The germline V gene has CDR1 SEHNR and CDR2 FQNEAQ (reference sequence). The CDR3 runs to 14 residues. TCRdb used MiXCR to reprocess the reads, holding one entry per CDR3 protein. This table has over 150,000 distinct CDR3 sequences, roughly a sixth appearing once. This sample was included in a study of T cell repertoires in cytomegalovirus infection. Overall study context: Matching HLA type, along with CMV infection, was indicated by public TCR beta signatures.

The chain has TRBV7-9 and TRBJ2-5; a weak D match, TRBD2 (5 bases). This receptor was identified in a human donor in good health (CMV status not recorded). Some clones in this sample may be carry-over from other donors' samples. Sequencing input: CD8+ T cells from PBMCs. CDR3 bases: TGTGCCAGCAGCTTACCGGGAATCCAAGAGACCCAGTACTTC. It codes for CASSLPGIQETQYF.